This T cell receptor (beta chain) was sequenced in a study of blood T cells in healthy people across ages. The study's findings and limits: Per-million-T-cell TCR beta diversity fell roughly linearly with age.

Primers used in a second PCR of roughly 6 to 11 cycles were a sample-barcoded 5' primer and a J-beta primer mix. One entry per CDR3 protein results from TCRdb running MiXCR on the 5' RACE reads. The sample records 750,000 to 950,000 distinct CDR3 sequences, 25% to 30% being singletons. Aged roughly 6 to 90, donors were systemically healthy Caucasians from Russia. Germline V CDR1 and CDR2: MNHEY, SVGAGI. The CDR3 has 14 amino acids. Trimming pared 4 bases from V and 4 bases from J, leaving 11 bases between. Details on this clonotype: Its antigen is unidentified.

Separately, the same data were catalogued under a study of T cells of mothers and their children.

V is TRBV6-5 and J is TRBJ1-3, with D unclear. Sequencing was performed on blood. This receptor was taken from a boy between 10 and 17 years old in good health. CDR3 bases: TGTGCCAGCAGTTTCGACCAGCTAGGAAACACCATATATTTT. Its protein is CASSFDQLGNTIYF.